This T cell receptor (beta chain) was observed in a study of T cell changes during pregnancy in multiple sclerosis. Clones were sequenced by immunoSEQ multiplex PCR, and TCRdb holds only the in-frame ones, with some missing. The table includes under 45,000 clones, about 88% detected once. The CDR3 has 13 residues. V gave up 7 bases and J gave up 3 bases, with 10 bases separating them. Germline-derived CDR1 and CDR2 are LNHDA and SQIVND (reference sequence). Material: CD8+ T cells from peripheral blood mononuclear cells, obtained in the first trimester of pregnancy. The receptor was isolated from a female donor with multiple sclerosis, enrolled in a pregnancy study. The chain recombines TRBV19 with TRBJ1-5; the D gene is possibly TRBD1 (6 bases). Written as DNA, the CDR3 is TGTGCCAGTATCAGGGGCGTCAATCAGCCCCAGCATTTT. Translating it yields CASIRGVNQPQHF.